One and the same sample provided the 27 T cell receptor beta chains below, sequenced in a study of T-cell reconstitution after alpha-beta-depleted transplantation in children. Unique molecular identifiers were incorporated when the TCRbeta library was constructed. TCRdb independently ran MiXCR on the PCR reads; one entry per CDR3 protein. The sample yields about 900,000 distinct CDR3 sequences, 25% to 30% seen once. Material: PBMCs, mostly from graft donor cells, obtained 360 days after TCRalphabeta/CD19-depleted stem cell transplant. Every receptor here comes from a boy under three years old who had a stem cell transplant for SCID, so the T cells may come from the graft donor.

This clonotype was observed once. Because the CDR3 is missing its conserved closing phenylalanine or tryptophan, this is likely a read error. The rearrangement uses TRBV20-1 and TRBJ1-1, with a tentative D call TRBD1 (6 bases). This CDR3 is built from 14 residues. Looked up from germline, CDR1 is DFQATT and CDR2 is SNEGSKA (reference sequence). Trimming stripped 5 bases from V and 3 bases from J, with 16 bases between. CDR3 DNA: TGCAGTGCTCCGCCTAACAGGGAATACACTGAAGCTTTCCTT. It is translated as CSAPPNREYTEAFL.

The chain's CDR3 is CASSSRGSEWGGTDTQYF. The CDR3 coding sequence is TGTGCCAGCAGCTCCCGGGGTAGCGAGTGGGGCGGCACAGATACGCAGTATTTT. V gene TRBV7-8 combines with J gene TRBJ2-3, with D possibly being TRBD1 or TRBD2 (5 bases each). Germline V gives CDR1 SGHVS, CDR2 FQNEAQ. The V gene lost 4 bases and the J gene lost 1 base, with 21 bases spanning the gap. The CDR3 length is 18 residues.

This clonotype was found a few times. The chain couples TRBV18 to TRBJ2-5; the D gene is possibly TRBD2 (5 bases). Trimming stripped 6 bases from V and 0 bases from J, with 14 bases between. This CDR3 is built from 15 residues. From germline, CDR1 is KGHSH and CDR2 LQKENI. CDR3 bases: TGTGCCAGCTCCCTTCGGGGTCAGTACCAAGAGACCCAGTACTTC. Translated, it gives CASSLRGQYQETQYF.

This clonotype appeared once. J is TRBJ2-2 and V is TRBV10-3, with 8 bases aligning to TRBD2. Per the germline V gene, CDR1 is ENHRY and CDR2 is SYGVKD. The trim removed 0 bases at V and 0 bases at J, leaving 9 bases unmatched. The CDR3 contains 19 residues. The DNA of the CDR3 is TGTGCCATCAGTGAGTCGCCCCCCGTAGCGGGGCCGAACACCGGGGAGCTGTTTTTT. Protein product: CAISESPPVAGPNTGELFF.

The V and J genes are TRBV28 and TRBJ2-7, with D unresolved. The CDR3 consists of 15 residues. The V gene's germline CDR1 is MDHEN and CDR2 SYDVKM. Trimming removed 1 base from V and 0 bases from J, with 10 bases in between. CDR3 in DNA: TGTGCCAGCAGTTTATTGGGCTCGACCTCCTACGAGCAGTACTTC. As protein: CASSLLGSTSYEQYF. The full variable domain, rest sourced from reference TRBV28 and TRBJ2-7, is DVKVTQSSRYLVKRTGEKVFLECVQDMDHENMFWYRQDPGLGLRLIYFSYDVKMKEKGDIPEGYSVSREKKERFSLILESASTNQTSMYLCASSLLGSTSYEQYFGPGTRLTVT.

There are a few counts of this clonotype. This chain joins TRBV5-1 and TRBJ1-3, with D tentatively TRBD1 (5 bases). Trimming left V 0 bases short and J 0 bases short, with 10 bases between. The CDR3 runs 16 residues. CDR1 and CDR2 (germline): SGHRS, YFSETQ. The CDR3 sequence is CASSLGQGYSGNTIYF. The CDR3 region has the DNA TGCGCCAGCAGCTTGGGTCAGGGTTACTCTGGAAACACCATATATTTT.

The chain recombines TRBV12-3 or TRBV12-4 with TRBJ2-1; 10 bases agree with TRBD2. Unmatched junction bases numbered 12, after V lost 3 bases and J lost 13 bases. This CDR3 contains 15 residues. The CDR3, as DNA: TGTGCCAGCAGTTTCATGCTAGCGGGGGCCCGGCCTCAGTTCTTC. It translates to CASSFMLAGARPQFF.

The V and J genes are TRBV5-1 and TRBJ1-1, with 7 bases fitting TRBD1. CDR1 SGHRS and CDR2 YFSETQ come from the germline V gene. The ends lost 0 bases at V and 4 bases at J; junction bases unmatched: 9. The length of the CDR3 is 16 residues. The CDR3: CASSLVAGGVSTEAFF. CDR3 bases: TGCGCCAGCAGCTTGGTGGCAGGGGGAGTGAGCACTGAAGCTTTCTTT.

The chain has TRBV24-1 and TRBJ1-2; 9 bases align to TRBD1. Germline assignment: CDR1 KGHDR and CDR2 SFDVKD. With 4 bases clipped from V and 4 bases from J, the junction kept 3 bases outside the gene matches. The CDR3 runs to 14 residues. The CDR3 nucleotides are TGTGCCACCAGTGACCAGGGACAGGGCTATGGCTACACCTTC. This codes for CATSDQGQGYGYTF.

The table lists this clonotype with a few counts. V usage is TRBV5-6 and J usage is TRBJ1-3; D is perhaps TRBD1 (6 bases). Germline assignment: CDR1 SGHDT and CDR2 YYEEEE. Trimming left V 4 bases short and J 9 bases short, with 14 bases between. The CDR3 extends over 13 amino acids. In DNA, the CDR3 is TGTGCCAGCAGCCTCCAACAGGGAGGCACCATATATTTT. Residues: CASSLQQGGTIYF. Looking up the rest from reference TRBV5-6 and TRBJ1-3 gives the full variable domain: DAGVTQSPTHLIKTRGQQVTLRCSPKSGHDTVSWYQQALGQGPQFIFQYYEEEERQRGNFPDRFSGHQFPNYSSELNVNALLLGDSALYLCASSLQQGGTIYFGEGSWLTVV.

Only a few counts were recorded for this clonotype. The chain recombines TRBV12-3 or TRBV12-4 with TRBJ2-3; TRBD1 is a possible D gene (6 bases). V lost 1 base and J lost 1, with 9 bases in between. This CDR3 comprises 15 residues. The CDR3 bases are TGTGCCAGCAGTTTAGGGGGACACCGCACAGATACGCAGTATTTT. Translating gives CASSLGGHRTDTQYF.

The chain has TRBV2 and TRBJ2-5, with D perhaps matching TRBD1 or TRBD2 (6 bases each). CDR3 size: 12 residues. Germline V gene lookup returns CDR1 SNHLY and CDR2 FYNNEI. CDR3 residues: CVPSARGETQYF. The CDR3 DNA sequence: TGTGTCCCTAGCGCCAGGGGCGAGACCCAGTACTTC.

There are a few counts of this clonotype. V usage is TRBV20-1 and J usage is TRBJ2-7; TRBD2 might be the D (5 bases). The CDR3 runs 12 residues. Germline-derived CDR1 and CDR2 are DFQATT and SNEGSKA (reference sequence). Trimming pared 1 base from V and 3 bases from J, leaving 7 bases between. The CDR3, as DNA: TGCAGTGCTAGAGCGGACTTCTACGAGCAGTACTTC. Amino acid sequence: CSARADFYEQYF.

The gene calls are TRBV6-6 and TRBJ2-3; D gene ambiguous. Deletions cut 3 bases from V and 3 bases from J, with 7 bases between. Per germline, CDR1 MNHNY and CDR2 SVGAGI (reference sequence). This CDR3 region has 13 residues. The CDR3 DNA is TGTGCCAGCAGTTATACCCGGACAGATACGCAGTATTTT. Protein: CASSYTRTDTQYF.

The count of this clonotype is one. The chain carries TRBV4-1 and TRBJ1-1; D remains ambiguous. V was cut by 0 bases and J by 10 bases, with 21 bases left in between. This CDR3 spans 16 amino acids. From germline, CDR1 is MGHRA and CDR2 YSYEKL. In DNA, the CDR3 is TGCGCCAGCAGCCAAGATTGGCGTTCCAAGGGAGTCGGAGCTTTCTTT. Its protein product is CASSQDWRSKGVGAFF.

Only a few counts were recorded for this clonotype. The chain employs TRBV20-1 and TRBJ2-5; D call uncertain. From germline, CDR1 is DFQATT and CDR2 SNEGSKA (reference sequence). The CDR3 runs to 12 residues. V was cut by 3 bases and J by 5 bases, with 10 bases left in between. CDR3 residues: CSARRQMETQYF. The CDR3 region has the DNA TGCAGTGCTAGGCGGCAAATGGAGACCCAGTACTTC.

This clonotype was observed a few times. The chain couples TRBV5-1 to TRBJ2-5; perhaps TRBD1 as D (6 bases). This CDR3 has 14 residues. CDR1 and CDR2 from the germline V gene are SGHRS and YFSETQ. V lost 2 bases, J lost 5 bases, and 13 bases lay in between. The chain's CDR3 is CASSFTGIGETQYF. CDR3 nucleotides: TGCGCCAGCAGCTTCACAGGGATCGGGGAGACCCAGTACTTC.

The table lists this clonotype with a few counts. The chain recombines TRBV12-3 or TRBV12-4 with TRBJ1-1, with D maybe TRBD1 (5 bases). The CDR3 has 14 residues. Trimming shortened V by 5 bases and J by 4 bases, and 14 bases separated the two germline ends. CDR3 nucleotide sequence: TGTGCCAGCAGTCCCACGGTGGGGCCCACTGAAGCTTTCTTT. Translating gives CASSPTVGPTEAFF.

This clonotype was counted a few times. The genes are TRBV5-1 and TRBJ2-5; D call uncertain. Trimming left V 2 bases short and J 6 bases short, with 20 bases between. This CDR3 region has 16 residues. Germline loops: CDR1 SGHRS, CDR2 YFSETQ. The CDR3 is CASSFGAGATLKTQYF. DNA for the CDR3: TGCGCCAGCAGCTTTGGCGCAGGAGCTACATTAAAGACCCAGTACTTC.

V gene TRBV5-1 combines with J gene TRBJ2-7; maybe TRBD1 (5 bases). The CDR3 is 15 residues long. With 4 bases removed from V and 0 bases from J, the gap between germline ends came to 14 bases. Germline V lookup: CDR1 SGHRS, CDR2 YFSETQ. CDR3 coding DNA: TGCGCCAGCAGCCCGGAGACAGCGCTCTCCTACGAGCAGTACTTC. Its protein product is CASSPETALSYEQYF.

The chain recombines TRBV7-6 with TRBJ2-1; TRBD1 might be the D (5 bases). The CDR3 is 15 amino acids. The V gene lost 0 bases and the J gene lost 6 bases, with 12 bases spanning the gap. Germline CDR1 SGHVS, CDR2 FNYEAQ. The CDR3 region has the DNA TGTGCCAGCAGCTTAGCGGCAGGGAAAAGCAATGAGCAGTTCTTC. Encoded protein: CASSLAAGKSNEQFF.

Only a few counts were recorded for this clonotype. The chain combines TRBV20-1 with TRBJ2-4, with D maybe TRBD2 (6 bases). Trimming removed 2 bases from V and 8 bases from J, with 13 bases in between. There are 13 residues in the CDR3. The V gene's germline CDR1 is DFQATT and CDR2 SNEGSKA (reference sequence). CDR3 nucleotides: TGCAGTGCTAGAAACGGGGGAGAGGACATTCAGTACTTC. This codes for CSARNGGEDIQYF.

The chain combines TRBV4-1 with TRBJ2-7, with TRBD1 as a possible D gene (6 bases). The CDR3 length is 15 residues. Trimming took 4 bases from V and 2 from J, leaving 15 bases between them. The V gene's germline CDR1 is MGHRA and CDR2 YSYEKL. The CDR3: CASSPGQFLTYEQYF. Written as DNA, the CDR3 is TGCGCCAGCAGCCCTGGACAGTTCTTAACCTACGAGCAGTACTTC.

The chain couples TRBV6-5 to TRBJ2-5; weak D call: TRBD2 (6 bases). The CDR3 length is 15 residues. Trimming removed 1 base from V and 2 bases from J, with 11 bases in between. CDR1 and CDR2 from the germline V gene are MNHEY and SVGAGI. The CDR3 region has the DNA TGTGCCAGCAGTTACTTCGGGACTTCGCAAGAGACCCAGTACTTC. Translation: CASSYFGTSQETQYF.

The rearrangement joins TRBV7-8 to TRBJ2-7; no clear D gene. This CDR3 has 14 amino acids. V lost 4 bases to trimming and J lost 4 bases, with 14 bases between them. Per the germline V gene, CDR1 is SGHVS and CDR2 is FQNEAQ. The CDR3 bases are TGTGCCAGCAGCTCCTTAGAGATCTCTTACGAGCAGTACTTC. Translated, it gives CASSSLEISYEQYF. Looking up the rest from reference TRBV7-8 and TRBJ2-7 gives the full variable domain: GAGVSQSPRYKVAKRGQDVALRCDPISGHVSLFWYQQALGQGPEFLTYFQNEAQLDKSGLPSDRFFAERPEGSVSTLKIQRTQQEDSAVYLCASSSLEISYEQYFGPGTRLTVT.

This clonotype has a handful of counts. The chain uses TRBV2 and TRBJ2-3, with 8 bases matching TRBD1. CDR1 is SNHLY, CDR2 FYNNEI, per germline. Germline trimming cut 4 bases from V and 0 bases from J; bases unmatched to any gene: 9. This CDR3 has 17 residues. DNA for the CDR3: TGTGCCAGCAGTGCACGTACAGGGGGGTGGAGCACAGATACGCAGTATTTT. Amino acid sequence: CASSARTGGWSTDTQYF. The full variable domain, completed using reference TRBV2 and TRBJ2-3, is EPEVTQTPSHQVTQMGQEVILRCVPISNHLYFYWYRQILGQKVEFLVSFYNNEISEKSEIFDDQFSVERPDGSNFTLKIRSTKLEDSAMYFCASSARTGGWSTDTQYFGPGTRLTVL.

This chain connects TRBV28 to TRBJ1-3, with a tentative D call TRBD1 (5 bases). CDR1 MDHEN and CDR2 SYDVKM come from the germline V gene. CDR3 length: 13 residues. V gave up 5 bases and J gave up 10 bases, with 15 bases separating them. CDR3 bases: TGTGCCAGCAGTCCCTCCGTGGGGCGTACCATATATTTT. Protein sequence: CASSPSVGRTIYF. The entire variable domain, with the rest obtained from reference TRBV28 and TRBJ1-3, is as follows: DVKVTQSSRYLVKRTGEKVFLECVQDMDHENMFWYRQDPGLGLRLIYFSYDVKMKEKGDIPEGYSVSREKKERFSLILESASTNQTSMYLCASSPSVGRTIYFGEGSWLTVV.